This passage covers 29 T cell receptor beta chains from one sample sequenced in a study of blood T cell repertoires in COVID-19. Libraries were prepared by immunoSEQ multiplex PCR; TCRdb keeps only in-frame clonotypes and omits some of them. Of 65,000 or so clones in the sample, roughly 90% were seen once. Material for sequencing was peripheral blood. The receptors come from a human donor with acute or convalescent COVID-19. The donor label of this sample is uncertain.

The CDR3 reads CASSPRDREGEQYF. CDR3 bases: TGTGCCAGCTCACCCCGGGACAGGGAGGGCGAGCAGTACTTC. The chain recombines TRBV18 with TRBJ2-7; TRBD1 aligns across 9 bases. The CDR3 is 14 amino acids. Germline CDR1 and CDR2: KGHSH and LQKENI. The trim removed 3 bases at V and 6 bases at J, leaving 6 bases unmatched. The full variable domain, with the rest looked up from reference TRBV18 and TRBJ2-7, is NAGVMQNPRHLVRRRGQEARLRCSPMKGHSHVYWYRQLPEEGLKFMVYLQKENIIDESGMPKERFSAEFPKEGPSILRIQQVVRGDSAAYFCASSPRDREGEQYFGPGTRLTVT.

The rearrangement links TRBV7-9 to TRBJ1-2, with TRBD1 identical over 9 bases. The CDR3 consists of 16 residues. V dropped 3 bases and J dropped 0; count of bases not matched to a gene: 5. Germline CDR1 reads SEHNR; CDR2 reads FQNEAQ (reference sequence). In DNA form, the CDR3 reads TGTGCCAGCAGCTTCGGGACAGGGCTCCCTAACTATGGCTACACCTTC. Its translation is CASSFGTGLPNYGYTF.

CDR3 region: CASSLAGGLAGDEQFF. The DNA of the CDR3 is TGCGCCAGCAGCTTGGCCGGGGGACTAGCGGGAGATGAGCAGTTCTTC. The gene calls are TRBV5-1 and TRBJ2-1; 14 nucleotides agree with TRBD2. Germline CDR1 reads SGHRS; CDR2 reads YFSETQ. The CDR3 covers 16 residues. V shed 0 bases and J 8 bases; nucleotides not matched to a gene: 4.

This sequence joins TRBV5-1 and TRBJ1-2, with 7 positions matching TRBD1. J was trimmed by 2 bases and V by 0 bases; bases with no gene match: 4. CDR3 length: 15 amino acids. Germline-derived CDR1 and CDR2 are SGHRS and YFSETQ. CDR3: CASSLGQGVNYGYTF. DNA for the CDR3: TGCGCCAGCAGCTTGGGGCAGGGGGTCAACTATGGCTACACCTTC.

V gene TRBV24-1 combines with J gene TRBJ2-1; 7 positions agree with TRBD2. V trimming: 1 base; J trimming: 9 bases; junction bases outside the gene matches: 23. CDR1 is KGHDR and CDR2 is SFDVKD in the germline V gene. The CDR3 has 20 residues. The CDR3 loop is CATSDFARRSGKGSVGEQFF. CDR3 bases: TGTGCCACCAGTGATTTCGCCCGGAGGAGCGGGAAAGGTTCGGTCGGTGAGCAGTTCTTC.

V gene TRBV2 combines with J gene TRBJ2-7; TRBD2 matches at 10 bases. The ends lost 5 bases at V and 2 bases at J; junction bases unmatched: 6. Germline V lookup: CDR1 SNHLY, CDR2 FYNNEI. This CDR3 has 15 amino acids. CDR3 DNA: TGTGCCAGCAGTTCGAGCGGGGGGGCCGCCTACGAGCAGTACGTC. It encodes CASSSSGGAAYEQYV.

This chain joins TRBV28 and TRBJ1-3; D not resolved. Germline lookup yields CDR1 MDHEN and CDR2 SYDVKM. V dropped 7 bases and J dropped 4 bases, with 11 bases sitting between them. This CDR3 has 13 amino acids. The CDR3 bases are TGTGCCAGCACCCAAGAACAGGGAAACACCATATATTTT. Protein: CASTQEQGNTIYF.

Details on this clone: An end of the junction does not agree with germline; a read error may underlie this. The gene calls are TRBV19 and TRBJ1-2; a possible D gene is TRBD1 (5 bases). This CDR3 is 16 amino acids long. Per the germline V gene, CDR1 is LNHDA and CDR2 is SQIVND (reference sequence). As DNA, the CDR3 is TGTGCCGGTAGTATTACCGGAGGGGTCGAGGCGTATGGCTACACCTTC. It is translated as CAGSITGGVEAYGYTF.

This clone was seen a single time. The chain has TRBV29-1 and TRBJ1-2; D possibly corresponds to TRBD1 (5 bases). The ends were cut back, 2 bases at V and 8 bases at J, with 9 bases in the middle. CDR1 and CDR2 from the germline V gene are SQVTM and ANQGSEA. The CDR3 has 11 amino acids. CDR3 loop: CSVEQGLGYTF. The CDR3 DNA reads as TGCAGCGTTGAACAGGGTCTAGGCTACACCTTC.

The chain employs TRBV19 and TRBJ1-5, with 8 bases aligning to TRBD1. Germline-derived CDR1 and CDR2 are LNHDA and SQIVND (reference sequence). The CDR3 has 15 residues. The junction had 3 bases not matched to a gene; V was cut back by 0 bases and J by 5 bases. CDR3: CASSIDHRGYQPQHF. CDR3 sequence (DNA): TGTGCCAGTAGTATAGATCACAGGGGGTATCAGCCCCAGCATTTT.

This clone was found a few times. The genes are TRBV7-3 and TRBJ2-2, with D possibly matching TRBD2 (5 bases). The V gene's germline CDR1 is SGHTA and CDR2 FQGTGA. The CDR3 has 14 residues. V shed 1 base and J shed 7 bases, with 10 bases lying between them. CDR3 sequence reads: CASSLNSRDGELFF. CDR3 DNA: TGTGCCAGCAGCTTAAATAGTCGGGACGGGGAGCTGTTTTTT.

This chain joins TRBV10-2 and TRBJ1-5, with TRBD1 identical over 7 bases. This CDR3 has 17 residues. V lost 0 bases and J lost 0; bases outside the gene matches: 5. CDR1 and CDR2 from the germline V gene are WSHSY and SAAADI. The CDR3 DNA follows: TGCGCCAGCAGTGAGTCGACAGGGTCCCGTAGCAATCAGCCCCAGCATTTT. It translates to CASSESTGSRSNQPQHF.

The rearrangement uses TRBV13 and TRBJ2-1; possible D gene TRBD2, 6 bases. With 1 base removed from V and 4 bases from J, the gap between germline ends came to 8 bases. Germline assignment: CDR1 PRHDT and CDR2 FYEKMQ (reference sequence). This CDR3 contains 14 residues. DNA for the CDR3: TGTGCCAGCAGCTTAGCGGGGGTGTACAATGAGCAGTTCTTC. Encoded protein: CASSLAGVYNEQFF.

Note on this clone: Other nucleotide sequences in the sample specify the same CDR3. J is TRBJ1-5 and V is TRBV28, with D tentatively TRBD1 (5 bases). Per germline, CDR1 MDHEN and CDR2 SYDVKM. The V and J ends lost 3 bases and 0 bases respectively, with 9 bases between them. This CDR3 comprises 15 residues. The CDR3 loop is CASSFDSNSNQPQHF. CDR3 nucleotides: TGTGCCAGCAGTTTCGACAGCAATAGCAATCAGCCCCAGCATTTT.

This clone was seen a few times. The chain combines TRBV11-3 with TRBJ2-2, with 8 nucleotides matching TRBD2. The CDR3 has 19 amino acids. V lost 0 bases, J lost 1 base, and 10 bases stayed unmatched. Germline V gene data show CDR1 as SGHNT and CDR2 as YENEEA. CDR3 in DNA: TGTGCCAGCAGCTTAGACGGGGGGCGGGGGGCCAGGAACACCGGGGAGCTGTTTTTT. Encoded protein: CASSLDGGRGARNTGELFF.

This sequence joins TRBV5-1 and TRBJ1-1; tentatively, D is TRBD1 (6 bases). Germline V lookup: CDR1 SGHRS, CDR2 YFSETQ. The V end was cut by 6 bases, the J end by 4 bases, with 13 bases between. The CDR3 totals 13 residues. CDR3 region: CASTSGGVTEAFF. The CDR3 nucleotides read TGCGCCAGCACGTCGGGGGGCGTCACTGAAGCTTTCTTT.

This clone was detected only once. J is TRBJ2-5 and V is TRBV30; 8 nucleotides agree with TRBD1. In germline, CDR1 is GTSNPN, CDR2 SVGIG (reference sequence). The CDR3 sequence is 14 residues long. The J segment lost 4 bases and the V segment lost 2 bases, leaving 6 bases of the junction unmatched. The CDR3 DNA reads TGTGCCTGGAGTCTCGACAGGGGAGGAGAGACCCAGTACTTC. It is translated as CAWSLDRGGETQYF.

CDR3 coding DNA: TGTGCCAGCTCCCCGACTAGCACAGATACGCAGTATTTT. Translated: CASSPTSTDTQYF. V usage is TRBV18 and J usage is TRBJ2-3; no clear D gene. Per germline, CDR1 KGHSH and CDR2 LQKENI. Trimming removed 6 bases from V and 0 bases from J, with 7 bases in between. The CDR3 totals 13 residues.

The rearrangement uses TRBV6-5 and TRBJ1-6, with D perhaps TRBD1 (5 bases). This CDR3 has 13 amino acids. Germline CDR1 is MNHEY and CDR2 is SVGAGI. Trimming cost V 8 bases and J 5 bases, with 10 bases left between them. CDR3 DNA sequence: TGTGCCAGCCGGACACAAGATAATTCACCCCTCCACTTT. Amino acid sequence: CASRTQDNSPLHF.

The DNA of the CDR3 is TGTGCCAGCTCACCGGCGGCCGGCACCGGGGAGCTGTTTTTT. As protein: CASSPAAGTGELFF. The chain recombines TRBV18 with TRBJ2-2, with unresolved D. The germline V and J ends were trimmed by 3 bases and 4 bases, with 9 bases remaining between them. From germline, CDR1 is KGHSH and CDR2 LQKENI. There are 14 residues in the CDR3.

This chain uses TRBV19 with TRBJ2-7, with TRBD2 identical over 12 bases. The CDR3 runs 21 residues. The V and J ends lost 6 bases and 1 base, in that order; junction bases with no gene match: 22. Germline CDR1 is LNHDA and CDR2 is SQIVND (reference sequence). The CDR3 loop is CASSNPRDRLRTSGDSYEQYV. CDR3 nucleotide sequence: TGTGCCAGTAGCAACCCCCGGGACCGCCTTCGGACTAGCGGGGATTCCTACGAGCAGTACGTC.

DNA for the CDR3: TGTGCCAGCAGCTTAGCAGGGGGGCTCTACGAGCAGTACTTC. It codes for CASSLAGGLYEQYF. The chain employs TRBV11-3 and TRBJ2-7, with D possibly being TRBD1 (7 bases). Germline CDR1 reads SGHNT; CDR2 reads YENEEA. Trimming left V 1 base short and J 3 bases short, with 10 bases between. The CDR3 is made up of 14 amino acids.

V and J are TRBV6-5 and TRBJ1-2; TRBD1 might be the D (6 bases). This CDR3 region has 15 residues. Germline-derived CDR1 and CDR2 are MNHEY and SVGAGI. With 6 bases removed from V and 4 bases from J, the gap between germline ends came to 18 bases. CDR3 sequence: CASSSHGGPLYGYTF. Written as DNA, the CDR3 is TGTGCCAGCAGCTCTCACGGGGGGCCTCTCTATGGCTACACCTTC.

This chain joins TRBV19 and TRBJ2-1, with TRBD2 matching 13 bases. This CDR3 has 15 amino acids. J lost 10 bases, V lost 6 bases, and 9 bases had no gene match. CDR1 is LNHDA, CDR2 SQIVND, per germline (reference sequence). The CDR3: CASSQLAGGPGEQFF. CDR3 coding DNA: TGTGCCAGTAGCCAACTAGCGGGAGGGCCCGGAGAGCAGTTCTTC.

This chain uses TRBV6-5 with TRBJ1-4, with a tentative D call TRBD1 (5 bases). The CDR3 has 13 residues. The germline V gene encodes CDR1 MNHEY and CDR2 SVGAGI. Trimming left V 6 bases short and J 6 bases short, with 11 bases between. The CDR3 DNA sequence: TGTGCCAGCAGGCGGGACCAGGATGAAAAACTGTTTTTT. This translates into CASRRDQDEKLFF.

V gene TRBV29-1 combines with J gene TRBJ1-5; TRBD1 is a possible D gene (5 bases). Germline V CDR1 and CDR2: SQVTM, ANQGSEA. The CDR3 is made up of 13 amino acids. V was trimmed by 6 bases and J by 5 bases, leaving 14 bases between them. CDR3 amino acids: CSVGGVLDQPQHF. The CDR3 DNA sequence: TGCAGCGTGGGAGGGGTACTCGATCAGCCCCAGCATTTT.

V and J are TRBV28 and TRBJ2-1; 10 bases map to TRBD1. V trimming: 5 bases; J trimming: 5 bases; junction bases outside the gene matches: 6. Per the germline V gene, CDR1 is MDHEN and CDR2 is SYDVKM. The CDR3 contains 15 residues. CDR3 bases: TGTGCCAGCAGTGAGGGACAGGGGTCTCACAATGAGCAGTTCTTC. It is translated as CASSEGQGSHNEQFF.

This clone came up a few times. The chain uses TRBV2 and TRBJ2-1; tentative D call: TRBD2 (5 bases). The CDR3 spans 13 residues. V lost 6 bases, J lost 9 bases, and 15 bases lay in between. Germline V CDR1 and CDR2: SNHLY, FYNNEI. CDR3 DNA sequence: TGTGCCAGCAGGCAAAGGTCTGGGAGTGAGCAGTTCTTC. It translates to CASRQRSGSEQFF. The full variable domain, with the rest looked up from reference TRBV2 and TRBJ2-1, is EPEVTQTPSHQVTQMGQEVILRCVPISNHLYFYWYRQILGQKVEFLVSFYNNEISEKSEIFDDQFSVERPDGSNFTLKIRSTKLEDSAMYFCASRQRSGSEQFFGPGTRLTVL.

This chain links TRBV6-5 with TRBJ1-6; D is ambiguous. The CDR3 totals 12 residues. CDR1 MNHEY and CDR2 SVGAGI come from the germline V gene. V was shortened by 6 bases and J by 14 bases, with 14 bases between the two germline ends. Here the CDR3 reads CASSQTGSALHF. The CDR3 bases are TGTGCCAGCAGCCAAACCGGTAGCGCCCTCCACTTT.